This entry lists 5 T cell receptor beta chains sequenced from one sample in a study of early T cells in non-severe SARS-CoV-2 infection. Using its own MiXCR run on the 5' RACE reads, TCRdb lists one record per CDR3 protein. The sample carries about 64,000 distinct CDR3 sequences, roughly a sixth recorded once. Source: whole blood, taken at baseline. Receptors originate from an adult who was a healthcare worker with PCR-confirmed SARS-CoV-2 infection or an uninfected control (not recorded which).

This clonotype was seen only a few times. The chain recombines TRBV11-2 with TRBJ1-1; 7 bases are shared with TRBD1. The ends lost 3 bases at V and 5 bases at J; junction bases unmatched: 9. This CDR3 region has 15 residues. Germline V gene sequence: CDR1 SGHAT, CDR2 FQNNGV. The CDR3 nucleotides read TGTGCCAGCAGCTTCCCGACAGGGCAGAGTACTGAAGCTTTCTTT. The encoded protein is CASSFPTGQSTEAFF.

This clonotype was counted many times. The CDR3, as DNA: TGCGCCAGCAGCCAGCACAGGGAATCACCCCTCCACTTT. This encodes CASSQHRESPLHF. The V and J genes are TRBV4-3 and TRBJ1-6, with D possibly matching TRBD1 (6 bases). This CDR3 spans 13 amino acids. In germline, CDR1 is LGHNA, CDR2 YSLEER. Trimming took 3 bases from V and 10 from J, leaving 10 bases between them.

The J gene is TRBJ2-2, the V gene TRBV6-2 or TRBV6-3; 8 bases line up with TRBD1. From germline, CDR1 is MNHEY and CDR2 SVGEGT. V shed 6 bases, J shed 7 bases, and the junction held 13 bases outside the gene matches. CDR3 length equals 16 residues. The CDR3, as DNA: TGTGCCAGCAGAAACGCCCGGACAGGGAAAGGCGGGGAGCTGTTTTTT. It yields the protein CASRNARTGKGGELFF.

V gene TRBV7-9 combines with J gene TRBJ2-1, with a possible D match to TRBD1 (5 bases). The CDR3 spans 14 residues. CDR1 and CDR2 (germline): SEHNR, FQNEAQ (reference sequence). V was pared by 6 bases and J by 4 bases, with 13 bases between. Here the CDR3 DNA reads TGTGCCAGCAGGCAAACCACAGGTTACAATGAGCAGTTCTTC. It translates to CASRQTTGYNEQFF.

This clonotype was counted only a few times. The chain is built from TRBV5-1 and TRBJ2-1; tentatively, D is TRBD1 or TRBD2 (5 bases each). V lost 5 bases and J lost 7, with 16 bases in between. CDR1 is SGHRS, CDR2 YFSETQ, per germline. The CDR3 consists of 14 residues. For the CDR3, the DNA is TGCGCCAGCAGTATTAGGGACCTAGGTAATGAGCAGTTCTTC. Translation gives CASSIRDLGNEQFF.